This T cell receptor (beta chain) was recovered during a study of OX40 agonist ivuxolimab in advanced cancers. Study-wide context: Partial responses were observed in three patients, of whom one had hepatocellular carcinoma and two had cutaneous melanoma.

Study-wide points: Within 6 weeks, CD4+ and CD8+ blood T cells expanded clonally at 0.1 to 3.0 mg/kg.

Repertoires were generated with immunoSEQ multiplex PCR, while TCRdb's copy carries only in-frame clones and drops some. The repertoire has some 65,000 clones, approximately 90% of them found once; the top ten carry around 2.7%. CDR3 length equals 11 residues. Germline lookup yields CDR1 MNHEY and CDR2 SMNVEV (reference sequence). Trimming stripped 5 bases from V and 2 bases from J, with 4 bases between. Worth noting for this clone: Its antigen is unknown.

The chain is built from TRBV27 and TRBJ2-7; D unclear. The sequencing used CD4+ or CD8+ T cells sorted from blood, collected in a trial of the OX40 agonist ivuxolimab. The TCR comes from an adult with an advanced solid tumor such as melanoma, head and neck, liver or kidney cancer. In DNA form, the CDR3 reads TGTGCCAGCAGTCGGACCTACGAGCAGTACTTC. This codes for CASSRTYEQYF.